What follows are 32 T cell receptor beta chains derived from one specimen sequenced in a study of shared clonotypes between healthy human individuals. Clones were sequenced by immunoSEQ multiplex PCR, and TCRdb holds only the in-frame ones, with some missing. The sample records about 1 million clones, more than 65% being singletons. Sequencing used memory CD4+ T cells sorted from blood. The subset is: CD45RA-negative fraction. These receptors came from a man aged 18 to 29 in good health.

The V call is TRBV2, the J call TRBJ2-7, with 10 bases aligning to TRBD1. Germline values: CDR1 SNHLY, CDR2 FYNNEI. V trimming: 11 bases; J trimming: 2 bases; junction bases outside the gene matches: 3. The CDR3 has 12 amino acids. The CDR3 DNA reads as TGTGCCGGACAGGGGGATACCTACGAGCAGTACTTC. Translated: CAGQGDTYEQYF.

This chain joins TRBV27 and TRBJ1-5, with D possibly matching TRBD1 (6 bases). Germline CDR1 and CDR2: MNHEY and SMNVEV (reference sequence). V was shortened by 5 bases and J by 6 bases, with 23 bases between the two germline ends. The CDR3 contains 17 residues. The CDR3 spells CASSRSRQDAITQPQHF. The DNA of the CDR3 is TGTGCCAGCAGTCGTTCTAGACAGGACGCGATTACTCAGCCCCAGCATTTT.

This clone was found once. The rearrangement joins TRBV30 to TRBJ2-1, with 8 bases that match TRBD2. Unmatched junction bases numbered 9, after V lost 1 base and J lost 4 bases. The germline V gene has CDR1 GTSNPN and CDR2 SVGIG (reference sequence). The CDR3 has 16 amino acids. As DNA, the CDR3 is TGTGCCTGGAGTGCCCTCGGAGCGGGAGTATACAATGAGCAGTTCTTC. The encoded protein is CAWSALGAGVYNEQFF.

The rearrangement links TRBV7-9 to TRBJ2-2; the match to TRBD2 covers 11 bases. The germline gives CDR1 SEHNR, CDR2 FQNEAQ (reference sequence). There are 15 residues in the CDR3. V was clipped by 4 bases and J by 6 bases; unmatched bases: 4. The CDR3 DNA sequence: TGTGCCAGCAGCTCCTTAGCGGGAGGGGCCGGGGAGCTGTTTTTT. Translating gives CASSSLAGGAGELFF.

The V call is TRBV5-1, the J call TRBJ1-4, with D perhaps TRBD1 (5 bases). Germline assignment: CDR1 SGHRS and CDR2 YFSETQ. Trimming took off 5 bases at V and 8 bases at J, with 19 bases between the two ends. This CDR3 has 15 amino acids. The CDR3 nucleotides read TGCGCCAGCAGGTCGGGGGGGTCAGGTGCCGAAAAACTGTTTTTT. It codes for CASRSGGSGAEKLFF.

The chain recombines TRBV6-4 with TRBJ2-5; D is perhaps TRBD2 (5 bases). The end of the DNA fits TRBJ2-7 better, so the J call may be wrong. The CDR3 spans 13 residues. The germline V gene has CDR1 MRHNA and CDR2 SNTAGT. CDR3 coding DNA: TGTGCCAGCAGCCAAGGAGGATTCTACGAGCAGTACTTC. Amino acid sequence: CASSQGGFYEQYF.

In nucleotides, the CDR3 is TGCGCCAGCAGCCGTCGGGAGCGGGGGGACACCGGGGAGCTGTTTTTT. It specifies CASSRRERGDTGELFF. The chain recombines TRBV5-1 with TRBJ2-2; 9 bases line up with TRBD2. Trimming removed 4 bases from V and 3 bases from J; junction bases left unmatched: 7. Germline values: CDR1 SGHRS, CDR2 YFSETQ. The CDR3 has 16 amino acids.

The rearrangement uses TRBV29-1 and TRBJ1-1; D possibly corresponds to TRBD1 (6 bases). Per the germline V gene, CDR1 is SQVTM and CDR2 is ANQGSEA. The germline V and J ends were trimmed by 4 bases and 4 bases, with 7 bases remaining between them. The CDR3 is 11 amino acids. The CDR3 here is CSVVGGTEAFF. CDR3 DNA sequence: TGCAGCGTTGTAGGGGGCACTGAAGCTTTCTTT.

The chain is built from TRBV9 and TRBJ2-2; 8 nucleotides line up with TRBD1. The germline CDR1 and CDR2 sequences are SGDLS and YYNGEE. The CDR3 is 17 residues long. The trim removed 1 base at V and 2 bases at J, leaving 7 bases unmatched. The CDR3 nucleotides read TGTGCCAGCAGCGTATCCCGGGGACAGGCTAACACCGGGGAGCTGTTTTTT. Amino acids: CASSVSRGQANTGELFF.

V and J are TRBV18 and TRBJ2-2; D call uncertain. The CDR3 extends over 12 amino acids. Germline lookup yields CDR1 KGHSH and CDR2 LQKENI. V was cut by 2 bases and J by 7 bases, with 5 bases left in between. The DNA of the CDR3 is TGTGCCAGCTCACCAAAGGGCGGGGAGCTGTTTTTT. Encoded protein: CASSPKGGELFF. Supplemented by reference TRBV18 and TRBJ2-2, the full variable domain reads NAGVMQNPRHLVRRRGQEARLRCSPMKGHSHVYWYRQLPEEGLKFMVYLQKENIIDESGMPKERFSAEFPKEGPSILRIQQVVRGDSAAYFCASSPKGGELFFGEGSRLTVL.

As for this clone: Being one base from a much bigger clone, this may be a read error. Other DNA sequences in this specimen translate into the identical CDR3. V is TRBV11-2 and J is TRBJ2-3; D is undetermined. The CDR3 loop spans 11 amino acids. With 4 bases removed from V and 4 bases from J, the gap between germline ends came to 3 bases. CDR1 and CDR2 (germline): SGHAT, FQNNGV. The CDR3 region has the DNA TGTGCCAGCAGCTCCTCAGATACGCAGTATTTT. Its protein is CASSSSDTQYF. Looking up the rest from reference TRBV11-2 and TRBJ2-3 gives the full variable domain: EAGVAQSPRYKIIEKRQSVAFWCNPISGHATLYWYQQILGQGPKLLIQFQNNGVVDDSQLPKDRFSAERLKGVDSTLKIQPAKLEDSAVYLCASSSSDTQYFGPGTRLTVL.

The chain combines TRBV19 with TRBJ2-7, with a possible D match to TRBD1 (5 bases). From germline, CDR1 is LNHDA and CDR2 SQIVND (reference sequence). V was clipped by 7 bases and J by 3 bases, with 19 bases between them. The CDR3 contains 15 residues. The CDR3 DNA reads TGTGCCAGTACCTCGCGCAGCCAAGGACACTACGAGCAGTACTTC. Residues: CASTSRSQGHYEQYF.

The chain couples TRBV5-1 to TRBJ2-7; TRBD1 agrees at 10 bases. CDR3 size: 16 residues. V lost 7 bases and J lost 4; bases outside the gene matches: 14. Germline V gene data show CDR1 as SGHRS and CDR2 as YFSETQ. For the CDR3, the DNA is TGCGCCAGCGCCCGACAGGGGGCAATAGTGGCGTACGAGCAGTACTTC. This gives the protein CASARQGAIVAYEQYF.

Here the CDR3 reads CASSVVGRGGKLFF. DNA of the CDR3: TGTGCCAGCAGCGTAGTCGGCAGGGGCGGAAAACTGTTTTTT. V usage is TRBV9 and J usage is TRBJ1-4, with D possibly being TRBD1 (6 bases). CDR1 and CDR2 from the germline V gene are SGDLS and YYNGEE. This CDR3 spans 14 amino acids. V was pared by 0 bases and J by 10 bases, with 13 bases between.

The sample holds a few counts of this clone. V usage is TRBV21-1 and J usage is TRBJ1-1. TRBV21-1 is reported as a pseudogene. This CDR3 comprises 14 residues. The CDR3 DNA follows: TGTGCCAGCAGCAAGGACGGAGAAAACAGTGAAGCTTTCTTT. Protein product: CASSKDGENSEAFF.

The J gene is TRBJ2-3, the V gene TRBV29-1; tentatively, D is TRBD2 (5 bases). V lost 7 bases and J lost 2, with 13 bases in between. Germline assignment: CDR1 SQVTM and CDR2 ANQGSEA. This CDR3 is built from 13 residues. The CDR3 DNA follows: TGCAGCGCTGGGGAGCGGCTCACAGATACGCAGTATTTT. Residues: CSAGERLTDTQYF.

This sequence joins TRBV6-1 and TRBJ1-6; 10 positions match TRBD1. Trimming took 3 bases from V and 4 from J; bases not matched to a gene: 12. This CDR3 has 19 amino acids. Germline assignment: CDR1 MNHNS and CDR2 SASEGT. CDR3 DNA: TGTGCCAGCAGTGAGCGAGGACAGGGGGAGAAAAGGTATAATTCACCCCTCCACTTT. Amino acid sequence: CASSERGQGEKRYNSPLHF.

As for this clone: Other DNA sequences of this sample code for an identical CDR3. This chain links TRBV6-1 with TRBJ1-5; 7 bases map to TRBD1. CDR3 length equals 14 residues. Losses at the gene ends were 4 bases for V and 2 bases for J; bases not matched to a gene: 2. The germline V gene encodes CDR1 MNHNS and CDR2 SASEGT. Written as DNA, the CDR3 is TGTGCCAGCAGTGGAACAGGGGGCAATCAGCCCCAGCATTTT. It encodes CASSGTGGNQPQHF.

V is TRBV18 and J is TRBJ1-6; 7 bases match TRBD1. This CDR3 has 15 residues. Trimming cost V 9 bases and J 0 bases; bases outside gene matches: 5. The germline CDR1 and CDR2 sequences are KGHSH and LQKENI. The CDR3 nucleotides read TGTGCCAGTACAGGGGAGAGCTCCTATAATTCACCCCTCCACTTT. This sequence encodes CASTGESSYNSPLHF.

Worth noting for this clone: Within the sample, other DNA sequences also encode this same CDR3. The rearrangement joins TRBV6-1 to TRBJ2-5; D might be TRBD2 (5 bases). The CDR3 contains 15 residues. Trimming removed 0 bases from V and 5 bases from J, with 13 bases in between. Germline lookup yields CDR1 MNHNS and CDR2 SASEGT. CDR3 sequence: CASSEALRGWETQYF. The CDR3 region has the DNA TGTGCCAGCAGTGAAGCGCTTCGGGGTTGGGAGACCCAGTACTTC.

This clone was observed many times. The V gene is TRBV30, the J gene TRBJ1-1; no clear D gene. Germline CDR1 GTSNPN, CDR2 SVGIG (reference sequence). The CDR3 runs to 13 residues. V gave up 0 bases and J gave up 1 base, with 6 bases separating them. The CDR3 bases are TGTGCCTGGAGTGTCTCCTCGAACACTGAAGCTTTCTTT. Translated, it gives CAWSVSSNTEAFF.

The V and J genes are TRBV29-1 and TRBJ1-5; 8 nucleotides line up with TRBD1. Germline lookup yields CDR1 SQVTM and CDR2 ANQGSEA. This CDR3 contains 15 residues. With 5 bases clipped from V and 1 base from J, the junction kept 7 bases outside the gene matches. In DNA, the CDR3 is TGCAGCGTTAGGACAGGGAGCGGCAGCAATCAGCCCCAGCATTTT. As protein: CSVRTGSGSNQPQHF.

The genes are TRBV7-6 and TRBJ2-2, with 12 bases that match TRBD2. CDR1 is SGHVS, CDR2 FNYEAQ, per germline. The V gene end was trimmed by 5 bases and the J gene end by 2 bases; junction bases not matched to a gene: 3. The CDR3 is 16 amino acids. The CDR3: CASSPSGGANTGELFF. The CDR3 DNA is TGTGCCAGCAGCCCTAGCGGGGGGGCCAACACCGGGGAGCTGTTTTTT.

The chain carries TRBV2 and TRBJ1-2, with 8 bases lining up with TRBD1. The V and J ends lost 5 bases and 2 bases, in that order; junction bases with no gene match: 4. The CDR3 is made up of 14 amino acids. Per the germline V gene, CDR1 is SNHLY and CDR2 is FYNNEI. The CDR3 sequence: CASSPGQENYGYTF. DNA of the CDR3: TGTGCCAGCAGTCCGGGACAGGAAAACTATGGCTACACCTTC.

The V and J genes are TRBV6-1 and TRBJ1-2, with D perhaps TRBD1 (5 bases). Trimming removed 6 bases at V and 4 bases at J, with 15 bases between. This CDR3 has 14 residues. Germline CDR1 reads MNHNS; CDR2 reads SASEGT. The CDR3 here is CASRLLQAPYGYTF. Written as DNA, the CDR3 is TGTGCCAGCAGATTACTACAGGCTCCCTATGGCTACACCTTC.

The chain is built from TRBV28 and TRBJ1-1; no reliable D call. Trimming took 3 bases from V and 4 from J, leaving 18 bases between them. The CDR3 is 16 amino acids. Per germline, CDR1 MDHEN and CDR2 SYDVKM. The CDR3 DNA reads as TGTGCCAGCAGTTTCTTGATAGGAAGTGGCGGCACTGAAGCTTTCTTT. Its protein is CASSFLIGSGGTEAFF.

This chain connects TRBV30 to TRBJ2-1; 9 positions agree with TRBD2. The CDR3 covers 14 residues. V lost 3 bases to trimming and J lost 7 bases; unmatched junction nucleotides: 7. The V gene's germline CDR1 is GTSNPN and CDR2 SVGIG (reference sequence). This CDR3 reads CAWRLAGMSNEQFF. The CDR3 DNA reads as TGTGCCTGGAGGCTAGCGGGAATGTCTAATGAGCAGTTCTTC.

CDR3 sequence (DNA): TGTGCCAGCAGGCCGGGACAGGGCACCACCGGGGAGCTGTTTTTT. It translates to CASRPGQGTTGELFF. The gene calls are TRBV25-1 and TRBJ2-2; 9 bases are a match to TRBD1. Germline CDR1 reads MGHDK; CDR2 reads SYGVNS. The CDR3 runs to 15 residues. V shed 6 bases and J 4 bases; nucleotides not matched to a gene: 6.

The rearrangement joins TRBV4-2 to TRBJ2-1; D uncertain. Trimming left V 0 bases short and J 9 bases short, with 15 bases between. Germline CDR1 LGHNA, CDR2 YNFKEQ. The CDR3 is made up of 15 amino acids. The CDR3 reads CASSQDILTVGEQFF. The CDR3 DNA reads as TGTGCCAGCAGCCAAGATATACTCACGGTCGGTGAGCAGTTCTTC.

This chain connects TRBV4-1 to TRBJ2-3, with 8 bases lining up with TRBD2. Germline assignment: CDR1 MGHRA and CDR2 YSYEKL. The V and J ends lost 6 bases and 5 bases, in that order; junction bases with no gene match: 10. This CDR3 has 15 residues. DNA of the CDR3: TGCGCCAGCAGTCCTTTGTCGGGGGGGGTAGATACGCAGTATTTT. Translating gives CASSPLSGGVDTQYF.

This clone has more than one count but fewer than ten. The CDR3 reads CAGQGARTEAFF. CDR3 in DNA: TGTGCCGGGCAGGGGGCGAGGACTGAAGCTTTCTTT. V usage is TRBV6-6 and J usage is TRBJ1-1; 8 bases fit TRBD1. V lost 11 bases to trimming and J lost 5 bases; unmatched junction nucleotides: 7. The CDR3 sequence is 12 residues long. Germline-derived CDR1 and CDR2 are MNHNY and SVGAGI (reference sequence).

The chain employs TRBV6-1 and TRBJ2-4; 10 bases are shared with TRBD2. The CDR3 spans 18 residues. Germline V CDR1 and CDR2: MNHNS, SASEGT. The trim removed 4 bases at V and 1 base at J, leaving 10 bases unmatched. CDR3 nucleotides: TGTGCCAGCAGTGTTAGCGGGGGGCCGAGGGAGGCCAAAAACATTCAGTACTTC. Encoded protein: CASSVSGGPREAKNIQYF.